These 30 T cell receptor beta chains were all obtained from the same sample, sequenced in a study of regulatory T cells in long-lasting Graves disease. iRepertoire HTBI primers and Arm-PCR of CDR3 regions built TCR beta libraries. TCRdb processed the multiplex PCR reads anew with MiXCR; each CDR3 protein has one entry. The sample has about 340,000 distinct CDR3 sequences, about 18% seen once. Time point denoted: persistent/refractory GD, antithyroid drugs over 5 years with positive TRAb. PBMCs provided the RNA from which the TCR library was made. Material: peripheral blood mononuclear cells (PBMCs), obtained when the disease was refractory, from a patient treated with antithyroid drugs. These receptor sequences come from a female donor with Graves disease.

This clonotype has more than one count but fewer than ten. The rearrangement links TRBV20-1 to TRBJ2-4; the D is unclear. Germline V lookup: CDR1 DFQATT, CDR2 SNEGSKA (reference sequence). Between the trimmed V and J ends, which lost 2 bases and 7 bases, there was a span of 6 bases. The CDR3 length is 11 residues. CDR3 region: CSARPANIQYF. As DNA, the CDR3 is TGCAGTGCTAGACCGGCGAACATTCAGTACTTC.

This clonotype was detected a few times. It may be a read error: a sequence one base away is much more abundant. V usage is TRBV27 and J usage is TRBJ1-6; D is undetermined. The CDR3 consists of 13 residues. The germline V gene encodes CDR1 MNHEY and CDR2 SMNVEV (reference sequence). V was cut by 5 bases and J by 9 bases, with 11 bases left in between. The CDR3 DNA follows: TGTGCCAGCAGTCTTATAAACGGTTCACCCCTCCACTTT. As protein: CASSLINGSPLHF.

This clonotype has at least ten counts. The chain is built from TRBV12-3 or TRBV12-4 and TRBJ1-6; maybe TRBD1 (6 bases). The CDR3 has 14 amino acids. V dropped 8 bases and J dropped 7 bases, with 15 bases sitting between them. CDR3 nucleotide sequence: TGTGCCAGCCGCCTGGGGGGGGCGAATTCACCCCTCCACTTT. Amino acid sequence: CASRLGGANSPLHF.

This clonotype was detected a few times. In DNA, the CDR3 is TGTGCCAGCAGCCCGCTTTGGGGAACCCCCACCTTC. Protein: CASSPLWGTPTF. The chain is built from TRBV7-8 and TRBJ1-2, with D uncertain. With 5 bases removed from V and 13 bases from J, the gap between germline ends came to 17 bases. Germline lookup yields CDR1 SGHVS and CDR2 FQNEAQ. CDR3 size: 12 residues.

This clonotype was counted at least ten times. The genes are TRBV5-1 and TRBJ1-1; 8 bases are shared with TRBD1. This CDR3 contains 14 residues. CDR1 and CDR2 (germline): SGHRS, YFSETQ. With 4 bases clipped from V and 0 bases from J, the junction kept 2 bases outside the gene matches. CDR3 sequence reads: CASSIQGVNTEAFF. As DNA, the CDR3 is TGCGCCAGCAGCATACAGGGGGTGAACACTGAAGCTTTCTTT.

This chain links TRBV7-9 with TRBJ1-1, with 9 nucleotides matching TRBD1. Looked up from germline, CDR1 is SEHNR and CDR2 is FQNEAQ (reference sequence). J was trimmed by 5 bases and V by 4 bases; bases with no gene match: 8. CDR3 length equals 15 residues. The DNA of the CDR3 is TGTGCCAGCAGCTCTAGTCCGACAGGGGGAACTGAAGCTTTCTTT. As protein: CASSSSPTGGTEAFF.

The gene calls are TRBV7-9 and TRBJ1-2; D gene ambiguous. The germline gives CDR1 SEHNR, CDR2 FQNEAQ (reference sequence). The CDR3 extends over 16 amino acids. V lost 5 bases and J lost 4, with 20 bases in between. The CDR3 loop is CASSLSLGWTAYGYTF. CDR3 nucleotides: TGTGCCAGCAGCCTTAGCCTCGGATGGACGGCCTATGGCTACACCTTC.

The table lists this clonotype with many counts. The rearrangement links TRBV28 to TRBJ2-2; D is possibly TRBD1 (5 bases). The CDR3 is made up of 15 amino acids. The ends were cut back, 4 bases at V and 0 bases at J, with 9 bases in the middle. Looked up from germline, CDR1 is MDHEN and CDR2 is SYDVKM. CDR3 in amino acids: CASSWAGTNTGELFF. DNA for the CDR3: TGTGCCAGCAGTTGGGCAGGGACGAACACCGGGGAGCTGTTTTTT.

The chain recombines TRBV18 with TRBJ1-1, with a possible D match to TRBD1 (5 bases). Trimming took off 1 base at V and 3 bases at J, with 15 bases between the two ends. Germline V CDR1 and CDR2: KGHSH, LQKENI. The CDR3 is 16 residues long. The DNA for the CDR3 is TGTGCCAGCTCACCACAACTAGGGGCTGGGGACACTGAAGCTTTCTTT. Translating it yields CASSPQLGAGDTEAFF.

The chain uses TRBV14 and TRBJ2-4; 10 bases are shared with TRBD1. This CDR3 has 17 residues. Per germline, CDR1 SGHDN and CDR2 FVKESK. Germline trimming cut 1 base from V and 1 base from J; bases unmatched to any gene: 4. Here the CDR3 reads CASSQVGQGVAKNIQYF. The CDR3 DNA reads TGTGCCAGCAGCCAAGTAGGACAGGGGGTGGCCAAAAACATTCAGTACTTC.

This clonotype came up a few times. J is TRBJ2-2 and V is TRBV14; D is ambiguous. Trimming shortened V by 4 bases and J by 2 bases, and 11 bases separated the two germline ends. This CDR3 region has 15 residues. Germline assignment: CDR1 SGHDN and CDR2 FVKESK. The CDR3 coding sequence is TGTGCCAGCAGCCGCATTCCAACCAACACCGGGGAGCTGTTTTTT. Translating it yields CASSRIPTNTGELFF.

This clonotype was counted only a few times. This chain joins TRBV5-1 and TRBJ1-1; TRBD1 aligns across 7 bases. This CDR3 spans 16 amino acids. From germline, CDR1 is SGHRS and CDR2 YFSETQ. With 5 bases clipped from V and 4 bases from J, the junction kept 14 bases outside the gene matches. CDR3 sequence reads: CASSDSPGQRITEAFF. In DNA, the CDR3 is TGCGCCAGCAGTGATTCTCCGGGACAGCGGATCACTGAAGCTTTCTTT.

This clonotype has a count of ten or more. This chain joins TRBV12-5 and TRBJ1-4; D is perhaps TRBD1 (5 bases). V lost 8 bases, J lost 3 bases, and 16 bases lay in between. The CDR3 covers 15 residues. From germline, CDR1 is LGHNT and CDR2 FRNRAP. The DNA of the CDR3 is TGTGCTAGTTGGGGGAGTGGGTCGGCTAATGAAAAACTGTTTTTT. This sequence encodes CASWGSGSANEKLFF.

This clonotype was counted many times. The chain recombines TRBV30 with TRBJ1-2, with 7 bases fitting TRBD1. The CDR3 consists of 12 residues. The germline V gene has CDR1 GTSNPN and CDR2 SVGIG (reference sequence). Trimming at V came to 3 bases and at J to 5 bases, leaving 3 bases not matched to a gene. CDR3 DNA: TGTGCCTGGAGATACAGGGGTTATGGCTACACCTTC. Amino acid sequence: CAWRYRGYGYTF.

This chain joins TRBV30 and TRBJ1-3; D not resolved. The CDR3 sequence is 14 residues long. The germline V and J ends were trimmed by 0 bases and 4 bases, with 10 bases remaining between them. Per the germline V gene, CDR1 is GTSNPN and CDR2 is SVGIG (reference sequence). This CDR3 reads CAWSVDLGGNTIYF. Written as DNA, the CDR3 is TGTGCCTGGAGTGTGGATCTGGGGGGAAACACCATATATTTT.

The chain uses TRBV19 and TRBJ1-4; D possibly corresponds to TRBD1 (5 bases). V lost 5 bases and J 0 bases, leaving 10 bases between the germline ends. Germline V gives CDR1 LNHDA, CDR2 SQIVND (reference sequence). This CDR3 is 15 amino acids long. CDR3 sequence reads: CASSLRDSTNEKLFF. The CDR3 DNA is TGTGCCAGTAGTCTCCGGGACTCAACTAATGAAAAACTGTTTTTT.

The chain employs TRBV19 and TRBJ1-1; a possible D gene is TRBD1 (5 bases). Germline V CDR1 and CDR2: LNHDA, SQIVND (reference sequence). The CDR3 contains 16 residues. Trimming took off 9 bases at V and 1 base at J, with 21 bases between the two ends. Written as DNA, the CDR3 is TGTGCCAGCAAATTATTGGTGACAGTGGAGAACACTGAAGCTTTCTTT. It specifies CASKLLVTVENTEAFF.

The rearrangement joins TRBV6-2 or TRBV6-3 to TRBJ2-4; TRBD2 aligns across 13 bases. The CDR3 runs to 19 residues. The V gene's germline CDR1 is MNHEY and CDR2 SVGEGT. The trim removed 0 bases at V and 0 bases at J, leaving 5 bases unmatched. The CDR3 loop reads CASSYSKLAGGPAKNIQYF. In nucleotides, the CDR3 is TGTGCCAGCAGTTACTCAAAACTAGCGGGAGGGCCAGCCAAAAACATTCAGTACTTC.

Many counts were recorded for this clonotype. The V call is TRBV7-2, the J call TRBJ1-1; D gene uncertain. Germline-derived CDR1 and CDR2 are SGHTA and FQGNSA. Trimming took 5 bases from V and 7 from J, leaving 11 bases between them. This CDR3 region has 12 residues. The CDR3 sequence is CASSTRAYEAFF. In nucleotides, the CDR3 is TGTGCCAGCAGCACACGGGCGTATGAAGCTTTCTTT.

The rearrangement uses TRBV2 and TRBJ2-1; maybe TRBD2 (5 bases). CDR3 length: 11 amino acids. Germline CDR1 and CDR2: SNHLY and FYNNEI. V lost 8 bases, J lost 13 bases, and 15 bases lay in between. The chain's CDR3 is CASGRDFRQFF. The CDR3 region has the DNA TGTGCCAGCGGGAGAGACTTCCGACAGTTCTTC.

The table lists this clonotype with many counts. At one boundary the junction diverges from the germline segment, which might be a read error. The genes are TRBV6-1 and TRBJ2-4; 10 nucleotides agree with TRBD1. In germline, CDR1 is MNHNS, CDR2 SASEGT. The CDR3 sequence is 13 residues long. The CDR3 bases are TGTGCCAGCAGTGTGACGGACAGGGGGTCTGCGGACTTC. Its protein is CASSVTDRGSADF.

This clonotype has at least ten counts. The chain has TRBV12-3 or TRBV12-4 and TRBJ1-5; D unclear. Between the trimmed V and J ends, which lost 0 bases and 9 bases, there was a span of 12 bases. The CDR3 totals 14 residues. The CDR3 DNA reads TGTGCCAGCAGTTTAGCGGGGTCCGATCGGCCCCAGCATTTT. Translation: CASSLAGSDRPQHF.

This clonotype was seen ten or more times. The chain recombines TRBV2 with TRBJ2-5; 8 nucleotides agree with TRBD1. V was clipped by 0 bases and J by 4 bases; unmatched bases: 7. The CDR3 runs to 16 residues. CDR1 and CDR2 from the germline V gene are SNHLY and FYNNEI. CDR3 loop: CASSEAAGGHRETQYF. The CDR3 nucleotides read TGTGCCAGCAGTGAAGCAGCAGGGGGCCATCGAGAGACCCAGTACTTC.

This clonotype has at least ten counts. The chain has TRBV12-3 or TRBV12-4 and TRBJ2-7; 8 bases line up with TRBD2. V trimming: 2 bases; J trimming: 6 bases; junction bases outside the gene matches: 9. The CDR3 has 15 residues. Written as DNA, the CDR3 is TGTGCCAGCAGTTTACGGGCGGGGGGTCGTAGCGAGCAGTACTTC. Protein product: CASSLRAGGRSEQYF.

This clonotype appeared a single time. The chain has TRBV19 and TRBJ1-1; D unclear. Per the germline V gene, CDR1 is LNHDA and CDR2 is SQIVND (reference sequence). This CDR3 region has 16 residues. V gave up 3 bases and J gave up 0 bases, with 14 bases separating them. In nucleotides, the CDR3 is TGTGCCAGTAGTATGGGTCTGGGATTCCTGAACACTGAAGCTTTCTTT. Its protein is CASSMGLGFLNTEAFF.

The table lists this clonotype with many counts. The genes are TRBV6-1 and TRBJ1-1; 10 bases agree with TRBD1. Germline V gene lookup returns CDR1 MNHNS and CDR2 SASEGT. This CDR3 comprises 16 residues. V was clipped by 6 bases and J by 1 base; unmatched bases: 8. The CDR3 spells CASRGTGALPNTEAFF. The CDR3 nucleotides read TGTGCCAGCAGAGGGACAGGGGCCCTCCCGAACACTGAAGCTTTCTTT.

The CDR3 sequence: CASRPGGPGELFF. The CDR3 region has the DNA TGTGCCAGCAGGCCAGGGGGCCCCGGGGAGCTGTTTTTT. This sequence joins TRBV2 and TRBJ2-2; 8 bases are a match to TRBD1. The CDR3 consists of 13 residues. CDR1 SNHLY and CDR2 FYNNEI come from the germline V gene. V dropped 6 bases and J dropped 6; count of bases not matched to a gene: 3.

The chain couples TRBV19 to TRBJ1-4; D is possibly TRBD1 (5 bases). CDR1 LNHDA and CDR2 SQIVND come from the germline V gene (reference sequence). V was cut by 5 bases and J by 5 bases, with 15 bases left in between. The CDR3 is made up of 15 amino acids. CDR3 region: CASSSRRDLNEKLFF. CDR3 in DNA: TGTGCCAGTAGTTCTCGCCGGGACCTAAATGAAAAACTGTTTTTT.

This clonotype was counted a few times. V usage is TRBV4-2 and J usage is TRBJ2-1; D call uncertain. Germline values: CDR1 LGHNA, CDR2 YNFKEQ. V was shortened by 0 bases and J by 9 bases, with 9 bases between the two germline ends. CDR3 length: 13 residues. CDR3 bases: TGTGCCAGCAGCCAAGATCGATGGGGTGAGCAGTTCTTC. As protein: CASSQDRWGEQFF.

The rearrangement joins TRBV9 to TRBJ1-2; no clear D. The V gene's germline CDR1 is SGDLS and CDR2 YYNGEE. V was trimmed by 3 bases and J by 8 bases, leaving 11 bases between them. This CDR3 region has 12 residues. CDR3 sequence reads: CASSDDHGGYTF. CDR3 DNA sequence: TGTGCCAGCAGCGACGACCACGGGGGCTACACCTTC.